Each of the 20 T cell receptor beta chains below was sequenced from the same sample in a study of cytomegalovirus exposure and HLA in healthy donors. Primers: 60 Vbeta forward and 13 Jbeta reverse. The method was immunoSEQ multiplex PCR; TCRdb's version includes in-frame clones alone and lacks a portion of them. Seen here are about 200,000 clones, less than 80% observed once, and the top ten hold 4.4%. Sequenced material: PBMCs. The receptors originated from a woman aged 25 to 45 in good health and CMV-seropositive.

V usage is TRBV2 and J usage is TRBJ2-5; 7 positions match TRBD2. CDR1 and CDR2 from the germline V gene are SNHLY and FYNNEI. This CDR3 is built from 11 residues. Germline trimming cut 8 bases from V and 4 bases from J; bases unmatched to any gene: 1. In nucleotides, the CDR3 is TGTGCCAGCGGGGGGGGAGAGACCCAGTACTTC. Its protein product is CASGGGETQYF.

The CDR3 nucleotides are TGTGCCAGCGGAGTAGCGGGATACAATGAGCAGTTCTTC. Protein sequence: CASGVAGYNEQFF. This chain connects TRBV11-3 to TRBJ2-1; 8 nucleotides agree with TRBD2. The germline V gene has CDR1 SGHNT and CDR2 YENEEA. This CDR3 has 13 residues. The junction had 4 bases not matched to a gene; V was cut back by 8 bases and J by 4 bases.

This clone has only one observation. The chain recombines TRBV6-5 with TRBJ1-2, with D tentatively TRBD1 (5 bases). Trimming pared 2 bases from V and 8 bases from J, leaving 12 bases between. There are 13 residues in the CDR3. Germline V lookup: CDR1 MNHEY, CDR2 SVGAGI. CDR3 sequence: CASSYPGGWGYTF. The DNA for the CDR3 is TGTGCCAGCAGTTACCCGGGGGGATGGGGCTACACCTTC.

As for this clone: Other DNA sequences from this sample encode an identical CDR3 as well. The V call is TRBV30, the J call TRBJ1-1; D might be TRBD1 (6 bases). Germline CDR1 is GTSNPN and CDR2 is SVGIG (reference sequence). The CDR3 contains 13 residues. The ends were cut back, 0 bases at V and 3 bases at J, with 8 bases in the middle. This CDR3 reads CAWSVQGDTEAFF. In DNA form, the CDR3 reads TGTGCCTGGAGTGTACAGGGAGACACTGAAGCTTTCTTT.

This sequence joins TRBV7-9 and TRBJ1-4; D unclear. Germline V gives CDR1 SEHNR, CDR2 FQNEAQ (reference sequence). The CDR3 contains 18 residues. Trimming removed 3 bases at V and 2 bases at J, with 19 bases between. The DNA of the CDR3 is TGTGCCAGCAGCTTCCTAATTGGGGTGGCGGGGACTAATGAAAAACTGTTTTTT. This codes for CASSFLIGVAGTNEKLFF.

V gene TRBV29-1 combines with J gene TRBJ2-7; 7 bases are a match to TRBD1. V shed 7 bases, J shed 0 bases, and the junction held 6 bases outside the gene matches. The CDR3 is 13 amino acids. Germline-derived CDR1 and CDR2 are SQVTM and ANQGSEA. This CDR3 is CSGRQGSSYEQYF. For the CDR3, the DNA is TGCAGCGGCCGACAGGGTAGCTCCTACGAGCAGTACTTC.

The chain's CDR3 is CATSRDPGSTGGDQPQHF. The DNA of the CDR3 is TGTGCCACCAGCAGAGACCCCGGTTCGACAGGGGGTGATCAGCCCCAGCATTTT. The chain has TRBV15 and TRBJ1-5; 9 bases are a match to TRBD1. CDR1 is LNHNV, CDR2 YYDKDF, per germline (reference sequence). V lost 0 bases and J lost 5; bases outside the gene matches: 11. This CDR3 has 18 amino acids.

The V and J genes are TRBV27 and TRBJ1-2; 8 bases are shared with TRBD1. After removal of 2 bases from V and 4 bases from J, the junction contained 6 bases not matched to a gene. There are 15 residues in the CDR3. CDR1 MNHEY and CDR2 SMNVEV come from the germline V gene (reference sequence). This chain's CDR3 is CASSLTGQGSYGYTF. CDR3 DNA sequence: TGTGCCAGCAGTTTAACAGGACAGGGCTCCTATGGCTACACCTTC.

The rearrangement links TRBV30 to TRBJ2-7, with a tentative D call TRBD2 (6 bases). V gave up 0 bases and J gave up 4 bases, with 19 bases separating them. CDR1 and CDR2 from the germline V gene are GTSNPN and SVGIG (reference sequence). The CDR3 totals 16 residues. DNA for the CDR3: TGTGCCTGGAGTGTAGAGGGAGGCAGGGAAGGGTACGAGCAGTACTTC. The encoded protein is CAWSVEGGREGYEQYF.

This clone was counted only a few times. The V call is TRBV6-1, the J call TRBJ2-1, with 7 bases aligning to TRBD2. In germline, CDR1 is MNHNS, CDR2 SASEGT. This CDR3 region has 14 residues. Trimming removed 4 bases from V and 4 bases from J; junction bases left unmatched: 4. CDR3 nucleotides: TGTGCCAGCAGTGGAGGACTAGAGTACAATGAGCAGTTCTTC. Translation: CASSGGLEYNEQFF.

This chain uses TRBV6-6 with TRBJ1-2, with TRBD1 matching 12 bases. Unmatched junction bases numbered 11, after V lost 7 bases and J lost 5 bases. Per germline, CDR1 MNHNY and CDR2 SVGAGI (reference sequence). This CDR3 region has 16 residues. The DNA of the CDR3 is TGTGCCAGCACCGATGGGGACAGGGGGCGGGAGTATGGCTACACCTTC. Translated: CASTDGDRGREYGYTF.

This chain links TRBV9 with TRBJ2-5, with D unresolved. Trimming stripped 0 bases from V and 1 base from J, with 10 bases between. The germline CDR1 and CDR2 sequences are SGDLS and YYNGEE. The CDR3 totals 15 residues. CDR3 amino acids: CASSVAHESQETQYF. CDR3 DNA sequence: TGTGCCAGCAGCGTAGCCCACGAGAGCCAAGAGACCCAGTACTTC.

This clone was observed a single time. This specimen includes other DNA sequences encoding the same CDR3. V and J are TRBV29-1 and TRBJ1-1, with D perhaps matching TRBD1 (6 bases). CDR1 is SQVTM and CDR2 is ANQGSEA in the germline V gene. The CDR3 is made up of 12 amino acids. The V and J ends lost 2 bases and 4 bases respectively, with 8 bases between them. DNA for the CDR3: TGCAGCGTTGAAAGAGGGGGCACTGAAGCTTTCTTT. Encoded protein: CSVERGGTEAFF.

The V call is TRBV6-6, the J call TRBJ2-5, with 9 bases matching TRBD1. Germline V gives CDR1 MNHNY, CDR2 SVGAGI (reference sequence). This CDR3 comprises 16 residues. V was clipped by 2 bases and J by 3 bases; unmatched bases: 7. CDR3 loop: CASSYGSGQGEETQYF. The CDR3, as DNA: TGTGCCAGCAGTTACGGGTCGGGACAGGGAGAAGAGACCCAGTACTTC.

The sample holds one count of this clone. CDR3 sequence reads: CASSFTGTGKPDTQYF. The CDR3 DNA follows: TGTGCCAGCAGCTTTACCGGGACAGGGAAGCCAGATACGCAGTATTTT. The genes are TRBV7-9 and TRBJ2-3; 9 positions match TRBD1. Trimming at V came to 3 bases and at J to 4 bases, leaving 8 bases not matched to a gene. The germline gives CDR1 SEHNR, CDR2 FQNEAQ (reference sequence). This CDR3 comprises 16 residues.

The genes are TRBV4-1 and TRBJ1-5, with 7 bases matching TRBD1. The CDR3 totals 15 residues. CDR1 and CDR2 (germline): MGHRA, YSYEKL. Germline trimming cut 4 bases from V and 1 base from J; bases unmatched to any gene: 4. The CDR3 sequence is CASSRTGLSNQPQHF. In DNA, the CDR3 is TGCGCCAGCAGCCGGACAGGTCTCAGCAATCAGCCCCAGCATTTT.

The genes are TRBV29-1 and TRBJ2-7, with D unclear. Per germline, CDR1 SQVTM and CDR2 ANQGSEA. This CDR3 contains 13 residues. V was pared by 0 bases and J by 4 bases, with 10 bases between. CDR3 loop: CSVEENNAYEQYF. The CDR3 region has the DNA TGCAGCGTTGAAGAGAACAATGCTTACGAGCAGTACTTC.

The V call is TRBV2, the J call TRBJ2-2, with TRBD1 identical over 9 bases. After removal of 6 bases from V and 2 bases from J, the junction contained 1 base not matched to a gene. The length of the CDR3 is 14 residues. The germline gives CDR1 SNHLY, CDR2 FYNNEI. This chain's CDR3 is CASRQGANTGELFF. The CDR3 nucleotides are TGTGCCAGCAGACAGGGGGCAAACACCGGGGAGCTGTTTTTT.

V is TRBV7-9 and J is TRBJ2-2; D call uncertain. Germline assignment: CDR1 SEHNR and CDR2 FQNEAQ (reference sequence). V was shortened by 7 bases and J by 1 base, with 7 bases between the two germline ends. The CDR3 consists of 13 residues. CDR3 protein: CASTPMNTGELFF. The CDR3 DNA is TGTGCCAGCACTCCTATGAACACCGGGGAGCTGTTTTTT.

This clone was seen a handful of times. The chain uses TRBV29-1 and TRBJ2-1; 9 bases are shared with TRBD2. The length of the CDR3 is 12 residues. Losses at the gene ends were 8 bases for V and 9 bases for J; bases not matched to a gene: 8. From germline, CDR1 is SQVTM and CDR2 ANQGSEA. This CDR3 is CSINRGLAEQFF. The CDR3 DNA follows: TGCAGCATTAACAGGGGACTAGCTGAGCAGTTCTTC.